This T cell receptor beta chain was found in a study of shared clonotypes between healthy human individuals. This clone was observed a single time. Across several immunoSEQ plates, the genomic DNA of each subset was split evenly. Repertoires were generated with immunoSEQ multiplex PCR, while TCRdb's copy carries only in-frame clones and drops some. The sample shows approximately 320,000 clones, around nine tenths of them seen only once. Recent acute infections and vaccinations were absent in the healthy HIV-negative adult donors. CD8 memory pooled CD45RO+ cells and CCR7-negative CD45RA+ TemRA cells. The CDR3 covers 15 residues. Germline-derived CDR1 and CDR2 are MNHEY and SVGAGI. V gave up 2 bases and J gave up 5 bases, with 15 bases separating them.

This sequence was found in a man between 18 and 35 years old in good health. Sequencing was performed on memory CD8+ T cells sorted from blood. The subset: CD45RO+ cells pooled with CCR7-negative TemRA cells. J is TRBJ1-2 and V is TRBV6-5; the D is unclear. This chain's CDR3 is CASSYGPGRGYGYTF. The DNA for the CDR3 is TGTGCCAGCAGTTACGGTCCGGGGAGAGGATATGGCTACACCTTC.